The clone carrying this T cell receptor beta chain was observed a handful of times. Antigen: not known. The data were taken from a study of cytotoxic CD8 clonotypes in ibrutinib-treated CLL. Around 2.2 micrograms of genomic DNA came from cryopreserved PBMCs for TCR beta libraries. Clones were sequenced by immunoSEQ multiplex PCR, and TCRdb holds only the in-frame ones, with some missing. The repertoire has hundreds of thousands of clones, roughly 70% of them found once; the top ten carry approximately 6%. Points from the study as a whole: Upon ibrutinib response clonality rose, and upon progression it fell back toward baseline. Contraction or stability on treatment was seen for public clonotypes, which were uncommon.

This material consisted of PBMCs, taken after 36 months of ibrutinib treatment. The sequence came from a human donor with chronic lymphocytic leukemia.

CDR3 protein: CASRDRAFGNTIYF. CDR3 DNA: TGCGCCAGCAGGGACAGGGCGTTCGGAAACACCATATATTTT. The V gene is TRBV5-1, the J gene TRBJ1-3; 8 bases align to TRBD1. This CDR3 comprises 14 residues. Unmatched junction bases numbered 5, after V lost 5 bases and J lost 4 bases. Germline V gives CDR1 SGHRS, CDR2 YFSETQ.